The 14 T cell receptor beta chains in this list originate from one sample, sequenced in a study of glioma-infiltrating T cells (dated by TCRdb to about 2016). Sequencing was carried out with an Illumina MiSeq. TCR alpha and beta CDR3 regions were amplified with the iRepertoire nested amplicon-rescue multiplex PCR (arm-PCR) platform from RNA. The public reads were quality trimmed at Q25 with fastp and then assembled into clones with MiXCR by TCRdb, keeping productive beta chains. Each CDR3 protein appears once, grouped with its most common genes and DNA. The sample table records around 140,000 distinct CDR3 sequences; 35% to 50% of these occur just once. Around 18% of the sample lies in the top ten. The sample comprised glioma tissue, nonneoplastic brain tissue, or PBMCs (not recorded which). These receptors all stem from a human donor with low-grade glioma or glioblastoma, undergoing nonglioma brain surgery, or in good health (not recorded which).

This clonotype was detected a few times. This chain links TRBV2 with TRBJ2-5, with no clear D. The CDR3 runs 10 residues. Germline V gene lookup returns CDR1 SNHLY and CDR2 FYNNEI. Trimming left V 4 bases short and J 12 bases short, with 9 bases between. The CDR3 DNA reads as TGTGCCAGCAGTGGAAGTTCGGAGTACTTC. This sequence encodes CASSGSSEYF.

This chain links TRBV4-1 with TRBJ2-7; the match to TRBD1 covers 7 bases. CDR3 length: 18 amino acids. CDR1 and CDR2 (germline): MGHRA, YSYEKL. Losses at the gene ends were 0 bases for V and 3 bases for J; bases not matched to a gene: 14. CDR3 sequence (DNA): TGCGCCAGCAGCCAAGATCGTCAGGGGGTGGCTAATGTCTACGAGCAGTACTTC. It codes for CASSQDRQGVANVYEQYF.

The V gene is TRBV4-1, the J gene TRBJ2-1; 8 positions agree with TRBD2. CDR3 size: 16 residues. J was trimmed by 8 bases and V by 0 bases; bases with no gene match: 9. CDR1 is MGHRA and CDR2 is YSYEKL in the germline V gene. The CDR3 nucleotides are TGCGCCAGCAGCCAAGACGTGGGCGGGGGGAGATATGAGCAGTTCTTC. This sequence encodes CASSQDVGGGRYEQFF.

This clonotype was found a few times. V is TRBV10-3 and J is TRBJ1-3; no definite D call. Trimming removed 6 bases at V and 0 bases at J, with 9 bases between. Germline CDR1 reads ENHRY; CDR2 reads SYGVKD. This CDR3 is 14 amino acids long. CDR3 bases: TGTGCCATCAGCGGAACAGACTCTGGAAACACCATATATTTT. Its protein product is CAISGTDSGNTIYF.

On this clonotype itself: A much larger clone differs by one base, so this may be a read error. The gene calls are TRBV28 and TRBJ1-6; perhaps TRBD1 as D (6 bases). Germline V CDR1 and CDR2: MDHEN, SYDVKM. The CDR3 is 16 residues long. In DNA form, the CDR3 reads TGTGCCGGCAGTTTATCGGACAGCTACTATAATTCACCCCTCCACTTT. Its protein is CAGSLSDSYYNSPLHF. Filled out from reference TRBV28 and TRBJ1-6, the complete variable domain reads DVKVTQSSRYLVKRTGEKVFLECVQDMDHENMFWYRQDPGLGLRLIYFSYDVKMKEKGDIPEGYSVSREKKERFSLILESASTNQTSMYLCAGSLSDSYYNSPLHFGNGTRLTVT.

V is TRBV2 and J is TRBJ1-1, with 7 bases that match TRBD1. The CDR3 has 15 residues. Germline V gene lookup returns CDR1 SNHLY and CDR2 FYNNEI. J was trimmed by 2 bases and V by 4 bases; bases with no gene match: 7. CDR3 sequence: CASSVGQPINTEAFF. As DNA, the CDR3 is TGTGCCAGCAGTGTGGGACAGCCAATTAACACTGAAGCTTTCTTT.

This clonotype was seen a few times. V usage is TRBV6-1 and J usage is TRBJ1-1; 10 positions agree with TRBD1. The CDR3 is 14 amino acids. Germline CDR1 is MNHNS and CDR2 is SASEGT. V lost 4 bases to trimming and J lost 7 bases; unmatched junction nucleotides: 6. The CDR3 loop reads CASSGGQGKVEAFF. In DNA, the CDR3 is TGTGCCAGCAGTGGGGGACAGGGGAAGGTTGAAGCTTTCTTT.

V usage is TRBV7-2 and J usage is TRBJ2-3, with D possibly matching TRBD2 (7 bases). Trimming took off 3 bases at V and 0 bases at J, with 13 bases between the two ends. In germline, CDR1 is SGHTA, CDR2 FQGNSA. This CDR3 contains 16 residues. In nucleotides, the CDR3 is TGTGCCAGCAGCTTGGGGGCTAGCGGAAGCACAGATACGCAGTATTTT. Its translation is CASSLGASGSTDTQYF.

The chain carries TRBV24-1 and TRBJ2-3; D remains unclear. The CDR3 spans 15 residues. Germline V gene sequence: CDR1 KGHDR, CDR2 SFDVKD. The germline V and J ends were trimmed by 0 bases and 5 bases, with 11 bases remaining between them. CDR3 loop: CATSDLRGGQDTQYF. The CDR3 DNA reads as TGTGCCACCAGTGATTTGCGAGGTGGGCAAGATACGCAGTATTTT.

This chain links TRBV6-1 with TRBJ1-5; perhaps TRBD1 as D (6 bases). Trimming shortened V by 6 bases and J by 3 bases, and 12 bases separated the two germline ends. Germline V gene sequence: CDR1 MNHNS, CDR2 SASEGT. The CDR3 is 14 amino acids. The CDR3 loop reads CASSTTGYNQPQHF. CDR3 sequence (DNA): TGTGCCAGCAGCACGACAGGTTACAATCAGCCCCAGCATTTT.

This clonotype has just a few counts. The CDR3 bases are TGTGCCAGCAGTTACTCAGACAGGGAGGATGAGCAGTTCTTC. Translated: CASSYSDREDEQFF. V usage is TRBV6-6 and J usage is TRBJ2-1, with D possibly TRBD1 on 7 matching bases. V lost 0 bases, J lost 8 bases, and 11 bases lay in between. Per the germline V gene, CDR1 is MNHNY and CDR2 is SVGAGI (reference sequence). The CDR3 sequence is 14 residues long.

This chain joins TRBV6-6 and TRBJ1-5; D is uncertain. V lost 4 bases and J 6 bases, leaving 10 bases between the germline ends. Germline values: CDR1 MNHNY, CDR2 SVGAGI (reference sequence). The CDR3 covers 13 residues. CDR3 in DNA: TGTGCCAGCAGTTCCTCGGCGACTCAGCCCCAGCATTTT. This encodes CASSSSATQPQHF.

In regard to this clonotype: The junction does not match germline at one end; this may be a read error. The V gene is TRBV6-5, the J gene TRBJ2-1; 11 bases fit TRBD2. Germline CDR1 and CDR2: MNHEY and SVGAGI. This CDR3 spans 15 amino acids. The CDR3 nucleotides are TGTGCCAGCAGTCCCGGGACTAGCGGATACAATGAGCGGTTCTTC. It encodes CASSPGTSGYNERFF.

CDR3 nucleotides: TGTGCCAGCAGTGGATACAGGACCCGCTCGGGGAGCACCATATATTTT. Translated: CASSGYRTRSGSTIYF. V is TRBV25-1 and J is TRBJ1-3; perhaps TRBD1 as D (5 bases). Trimming stripped 4 bases from V and 9 bases from J, with 22 bases between. The germline V gene has CDR1 MGHDK and CDR2 SYGVNS. This CDR3 is built from 16 residues.